Sequencing of this T cell receptor (beta chain) was carried out in a study of T cells in Graves' hyperthyroidism and ophthalmopathy. V was shortened by 4 bases and J by 10 bases, with 16 bases between the two germline ends. Germline values: CDR1 SQVTM, CDR2 ANQGSEA. The CDR3 contains 13 residues. The source material, RNA transcripts, was used to amplify TCR beta CDR3 regions. First-round RT-PCR with HTBI primers amplified the TCR CDR3 region. Using its own MiXCR run on the multiplex PCR reads, TCRdb lists one record per CDR3 protein. The data hold hundreds of thousands of distinct CDR3 sequences, with 45% observed a single time. Findings and limits, study-wide: Ophthalmopathy onset followed model prediction by a median roughly six months. Most clonotypes expanded in the thyroid (above 0.001) were also present in blood. A 13 V-J model separated ophthalmopathy from stable hyperthyroidism.

As concerns this clonotype: The target antigen is unknown.

The clonotype originates from an adult man with Graves' disease, either hyperthyroidism or ophthalmopathy (not recorded which). The specimen sequenced was peripheral blood or thyroid tissue (not recorded which). The V call is TRBV29-1, the J call TRBJ1-4, with D tentatively TRBD1 (5 bases). This chain's CDR3 is CSVVRAGSGKLFF. The CDR3 DNA follows: TGCAGCGTTGTCAGGGCGGGCTCGGGAAAACTGTTTTTT.